This note documents a single T cell receptor (beta chain) sequence. The entry originates in a study of blood T cell repertoires in COVID-19. Study context: COVID-19 samples, acute and convalescent, were from the United States, Italy and Spain. PBMCs, B-cell-depleted T cells, or T cells provided the cDNA or gDNA that made up the material.

Germline assignment: CDR1 LGHDT and CDR2 YNNKEL (reference sequence). This CDR3 is built from 14 residues. V shed 5 bases and J shed 2 bases, with 12 bases lying between them. As handled by the study authors: Cell counts per sample came from amplifying reference gene primers. Only in-frame clones appear in the TCRdb table, and some are missing; sequencing was by immunoSEQ multiplex PCR. V and J calls plus clone size are reproduced from that table; the DNA served to infer D and trimming. The table includes 200,000 to 250,000 clones, around 86% detected once. This chain uses TRBV3-1 (or the pseudogene TRBV3-2) with TRBJ1-1; unclear D gene. The clonotype originates from a woman aged 40 to 49 with acute COVID-19. The sequencing sample was made of PBMCs or T cells enriched from blood (not recorded which). The CDR3 DNA follows: TGTGCCAGCAGCATGGGCCGAGTTAACACTGAAGCTTTCTTT. The encoded protein is CASSMGRVNTEAFF.